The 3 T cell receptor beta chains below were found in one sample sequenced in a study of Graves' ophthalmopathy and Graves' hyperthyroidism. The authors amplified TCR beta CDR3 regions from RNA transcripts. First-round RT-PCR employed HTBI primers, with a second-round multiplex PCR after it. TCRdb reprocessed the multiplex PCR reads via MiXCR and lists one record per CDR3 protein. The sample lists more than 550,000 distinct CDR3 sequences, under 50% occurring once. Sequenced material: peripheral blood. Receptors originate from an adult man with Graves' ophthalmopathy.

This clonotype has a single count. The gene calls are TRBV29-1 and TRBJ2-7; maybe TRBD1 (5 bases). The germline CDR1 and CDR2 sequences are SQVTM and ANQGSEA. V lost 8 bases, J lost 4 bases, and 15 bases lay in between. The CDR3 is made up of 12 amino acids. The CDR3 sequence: CSSQGRYYEQYF. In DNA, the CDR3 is TGCAGCAGCCAGGGCAGATATTACGAGCAGTACTTC.

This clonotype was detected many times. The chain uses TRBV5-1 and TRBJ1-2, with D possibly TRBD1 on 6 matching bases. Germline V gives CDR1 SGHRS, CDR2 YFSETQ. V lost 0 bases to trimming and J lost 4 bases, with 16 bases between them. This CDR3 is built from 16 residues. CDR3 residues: CASSLAGASGPYGYTF. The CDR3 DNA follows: TGCGCCAGCAGCTTGGCAGGGGCTAGCGGCCCCTATGGCTACACCTTC.

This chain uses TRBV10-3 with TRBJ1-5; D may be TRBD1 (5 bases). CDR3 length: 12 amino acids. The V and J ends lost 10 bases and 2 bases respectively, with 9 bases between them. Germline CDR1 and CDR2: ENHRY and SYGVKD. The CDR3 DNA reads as TGTGCCACTCAGGGCCGCAATCAGCCCCAGCATTTT. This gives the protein CATQGRNQPQHF.